The 3 T cell receptor beta chains below come from one sample, sequenced in a study of CD8+ T cells in alopecia areata. In each case, RNA was isolated and then reverse transcribed into cDNA as the sequencing template. Produced via immunoSEQ multiplex PCR; TCRdb's table is partial and in-frame only. The table lists about 170,000 clones, around 71% of them singletons. Source: CD8+ T cells sorted from blood, taken at week 0. Source of these receptors: a human donor with alopecia areata.

V gene TRBV4-1 combines with J gene TRBJ2-1; possible D gene TRBD2, 7 bases. In germline, CDR1 is MGHRA, CDR2 YSYEKL. This CDR3 is built from 16 residues. V shed 4 bases and J shed 6 bases, with 19 bases lying between them. CDR3 DNA sequence: TGCGCCAGCAGCCCACAAGGGCGGGGGCGCGGCAATGAGCAGTTCTTC. The encoded protein is CASSPQGRGRGNEQFF.

V gene TRBV7-9 combines with J gene TRBJ2-3; 8 bases align to TRBD1. With V trimmed by 5 bases and J by 3 bases, 7 bases remained unmatched. From germline, CDR1 is SEHNR and CDR2 FQNEAQ (reference sequence). The CDR3 totals 15 residues. The CDR3 bases are TGTGCCAGCAGCCCGACAGGGGAAGGAACAGATACGCAGTATTTT. Its translation: CASSPTGEGTDTQYF.

Written as DNA, the CDR3 is TGTGCCAGCAGCGGAAGGGTTCATAGCAATCAGCCCCAGCATTTT. Translating gives CASSGRVHSNQPQHF. The chain employs TRBV5-8 and TRBJ1-5; D remains unclear. V lost 4 bases to trimming and J lost 0 bases, with 11 bases between them. The CDR3 has 15 residues. Germline V gene lookup returns CDR1 SGHTS and CDR2 YDEGEE. The whole variable domain, filled in from reference TRBV5-8 and TRBJ1-5, reads EAGVTQSPTHLIKTRGQQATLRCSPISGHTSVYWYQQALGLGLQFLLWYDEGEERNRGNFPPRFSGRQFPNYSSELNVNALELEDSALYLCASSGRVHSNQPQHFGDGTRLSIL.